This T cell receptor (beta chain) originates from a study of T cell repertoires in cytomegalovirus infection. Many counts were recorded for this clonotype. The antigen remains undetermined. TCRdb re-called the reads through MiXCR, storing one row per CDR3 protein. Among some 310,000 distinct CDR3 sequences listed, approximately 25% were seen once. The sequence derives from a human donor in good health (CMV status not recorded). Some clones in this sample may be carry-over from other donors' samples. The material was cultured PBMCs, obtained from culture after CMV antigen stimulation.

CDR3 protein: CASSPGTSGRANEQFF. CDR3 nucleotides: TGTGCCAGCAGCCCTGGGACTAGCGGGAGGGCCAATGAGCAGTTCTTC. This rearrangement joins TRBV7-2 to TRBJ2-1; 16 bases fit TRBD2. The CDR3 sequence is 16 residues long. Germline trimming cut 5 bases from V and 6 bases from J; bases unmatched to any gene: 4. Germline-derived CDR1 and CDR2 are SGHTA and FQGNSA. Drawing the rest from reference TRBV7-2 and TRBJ2-1, the complete variable domain is GAGVSQSPSNKVTEKGKDVELRCDPISGHTALYWYRQSLGQGLEFLIYFQGNSAPDKSGLPSDRFSAERTGGSVSTLTIQRTQQEDSAVYLCASSPGTSGRANEQFFGPGTRLTVL.